These 23 T cell receptor beta chains were all obtained from the same sample, sequenced in a study of lymphopenia after photon versus proton radiotherapy. TCRdb keeps only in-frame clones here, not all; method: immunoSEQ multiplex PCR. This table has over 55,000 clones, 75% to 90% appearing once. The specimen comprised peripheral blood, sampled from a patient treated with proton-based radiotherapy. Receptors were obtained from an elderly man with esophageal cancer.

The rearrangement uses TRBV6-4 and TRBJ2-1; weak D call: TRBD1 (6 bases). The CDR3 has 15 amino acids. Trimming removed 2 bases from V and 5 bases from J, with 13 bases in between. CDR1 is MRHNA and CDR2 is SNTAGT in the germline V gene. In DNA form, the CDR3 reads TGTGCCAGCAGTGACGAGGTTACAGGGAACAATGAGCAGTTCTTC. Amino acids: CASSDEVTGNNEQFF.

The CDR3 sequence is CASSRDREDYGYTF. DNA of the CDR3: TGTGCCAGCTCTAGGGACAGGGAAGACTATGGCTACACCTTC. The chain has TRBV18 and TRBJ1-2; 9 nucleotides line up with TRBD1. J gave up 3 bases and V 6 bases, and 5 bases lay outside the gene matches. Germline lookup yields CDR1 KGHSH and CDR2 LQKENI. The length of the CDR3 is 14 residues.

The rearrangement uses TRBV6-6 and TRBJ2-1; TRBD2 matches at 8 bases. From germline, CDR1 is MNHNY and CDR2 SVGAGI (reference sequence). The CDR3 totals 14 residues. After removal of 8 bases from V and 10 bases from J, the junction contained 13 bases not matched to a gene. CDR3 bases: TGTGCCAGCCTCAAAATAGCGGGGCCCCAAGAGCAGTTCTTC. It encodes CASLKIAGPQEQFF.

This rearrangement joins TRBV4-3 to TRBJ2-7; perhaps TRBD2 as D (6 bases). V shed 1 base and J shed 3 bases, with 13 bases lying between them. This CDR3 has 15 residues. CDR1 is LGHNA, CDR2 YSLEER, per germline. This CDR3 reads CASSQVRGWFYEQYF. As DNA, the CDR3 is TGCGCCAGCAGCCAAGTGCGGGGATGGTTCTACGAGCAGTACTTC.

This rearrangement joins TRBV4-2 to TRBJ2-3; 8 bases line up with TRBD1. The trim removed 5 bases at V and 2 bases at J, leaving 6 bases unmatched. Germline values: CDR1 LGHNA, CDR2 YNFKEQ. The CDR3 covers 15 residues. The CDR3 reads CASSFGQGYTDTQYF. The CDR3 DNA follows: TGTGCCAGCAGCTTCGGACAGGGCTACACAGATACGCAGTATTTT.

This chain joins TRBV7-9 and TRBJ2-7; either TRBD1 or TRBD2 may fit D (6 bases each). The V end lost 2 bases, the J end lost 7 bases, and 12 bases lay between the germline ends. From germline, CDR1 is SEHNR and CDR2 FQNEAQ (reference sequence). The CDR3 covers 13 residues. The chain's CDR3 is CASSLSGGDEQYF. The CDR3 DNA sequence: TGTGCCAGCAGCTTATCCGGGGGCGATGAGCAGTACTTC.

The V and J genes are TRBV18 and TRBJ2-2, with D unclear. The germline V gene encodes CDR1 KGHSH and CDR2 LQKENI. The CDR3 contains 15 residues. The ends were cut back, 6 bases at V and 5 bases at J, with 16 bases in the middle. DNA for the CDR3: TGTGCCAGCTCCCCCTCGGGTCGGGCGACCGGGGAGCTGTTTTTT. Translated, it gives CASSPSGRATGELFF.

The chain carries TRBV27 and TRBJ2-3; D perhaps matches TRBD1 (5 bases). V lost 1 base and J 1 base, leaving 6 bases between the germline ends. The CDR3 is made up of 14 amino acids. Germline V gene data show CDR1 as MNHEY and CDR2 as SMNVEV (reference sequence). In DNA form, the CDR3 reads TGTGCCAGCAGTTTATTGGGGCGCACAGATACGCAGTATTTT. Its translation: CASSLLGRTDTQYF.

The chain is built from TRBV10-1 and TRBJ2-3; tentative D call: TRBD1 (6 bases). V lost 3 bases, J lost 1 base, and 8 bases lay in between. Germline V gene lookup returns CDR1 WNHNN and CDR2 SYGVQD (reference sequence). CDR3 length equals 14 residues. The CDR3 coding sequence is TGCGCCAGCAGTGATGGGGGCCGCACAGATACGCAGTATTTT. Translated: CASSDGGRTDTQYF.

The chain uses TRBV5-6 and TRBJ2-5, with 11 bases aligning to TRBD2. This CDR3 is built from 14 residues. CDR1 SGHDT and CDR2 YYEEEE come from the germline V gene. V gave up 0 bases and J gave up 9 bases; unmatched junction bases: 4. The CDR3 here is CASSLGSSGRAQYF. CDR3 sequence (DNA): TGTGCCAGCAGCTTGGGTAGTAGCGGGAGGGCCCAGTACTTC.

This chain uses TRBV4-1 with TRBJ1-3, with 8 bases identical to TRBD1. The length of the CDR3 is 15 residues. V was clipped by 4 bases and J by 0 bases; unmatched bases: 2. Germline CDR1 is MGHRA and CDR2 is YSYEKL. In DNA, the CDR3 is TGCGCCAGCAGCCGAGGACAGGGCTCTGGAAACACCATATATTTT. Its protein is CASSRGQGSGNTIYF.

The chain joins TRBV5-1 to TRBJ2-7, with D uncertain. The CDR3 is 13 amino acids. Trimming left V 6 bases short and J 0 bases short, with 10 bases between. Looked up from germline, CDR1 is SGHRS and CDR2 is YFSETQ. CDR3 DNA sequence: TGCGCCAGCACGGACGTCCGCTCCTACGAGCAGTACTTC. Encoded protein: CASTDVRSYEQYF.

The chain carries TRBV2 and TRBJ2-5; no clear D. There are 14 residues in the CDR3. V gave up 8 bases and J gave up 3 bases, with 16 bases separating them. Looked up from germline, CDR1 is SNHLY and CDR2 is FYNNEI. The CDR3 DNA is TGTGCCAGCTTCCCGATCAAAACCAAAGAGACCCAGTACTTC. Translating gives CASFPIKTKETQYF.

The chain combines TRBV5-1 with TRBJ1-2, with 8 bases matching TRBD1. The CDR3 totals 14 residues. Trimming at V came to 7 bases and at J to 6 bases, leaving 11 bases not matched to a gene. CDR1 is SGHRS, CDR2 YFSETQ, per germline. DNA for the CDR3: TGCGCCAGCTCCGGGACAGGTGGGTTGGATGGCTACACCTTC. Its translation: CASSGTGGLDGYTF.

The rearrangement joins TRBV2 to TRBJ1-1, with 7 bases fitting TRBD1. This CDR3 has 13 amino acids. Germline CDR1 is SNHLY and CDR2 is FYNNEI. V shed 2 bases and J 5 bases; nucleotides not matched to a gene: 2. The CDR3 protein is CASSERGLTEAFF. The CDR3 DNA is TGTGCCAGCAGTGAAAGGGGGCTAACTGAAGCTTTCTTT.

The chain combines TRBV10-3 with TRBJ2-3, with 9 bases aligning to TRBD1. The ends lost 0 bases at V and 4 bases at J; junction bases unmatched: 8. Germline CDR1 and CDR2: ENHRY and SYGVKD. This CDR3 region has 17 residues. In DNA, the CDR3 is TGTGCCATCAGTGAGTCTGGGACAGGGCGTGTCGCAGATACGCAGTATTTT. Protein: CAISESGTGRVADTQYF.

The chain joins TRBV7-9 to TRBJ2-1, with unresolved D. The CDR3 sequence is 13 residues long. CDR1 is SEHNR, CDR2 FQNEAQ, per germline (reference sequence). Trimming shortened V by 5 bases and J by 5 bases, and 10 bases separated the two germline ends. CDR3 protein: CASSPGPNNEQFF. The CDR3 region has the DNA TGTGCCAGCAGCCCCGGGCCTAACAATGAGCAGTTCTTC.

V and J are TRBV9 and TRBJ2-7, with D possibly matching TRBD1 (6 bases). Looked up from germline, CDR1 is SGDLS and CDR2 is YYNGEE. The CDR3 contains 18 residues. Between the trimmed V and J ends, which lost 9 bases and 0 bases, there was a span of 28 bases. DNA for the CDR3: TGTGCCAACCCCGTCCCCCTAATACAGGGCCGAATCTCCTACGAGCAGTACTTC. Its translation is CANPVPLIQGRISYEQYF.

The chain links TRBV4-3 to TRBJ2-7, with 8 bases fitting TRBD1. Germline V CDR1 and CDR2: LGHNA, YSLEER. This CDR3 has 14 residues. Germline trimming cut 0 bases from V and 6 bases from J; bases unmatched to any gene: 4. The CDR3 reads CASSQDRTGREQYF. The CDR3, as DNA: TGCGCCAGCAGCCAAGACCGGACAGGGCGCGAGCAGTACTTC.

The chain recombines TRBV5-6 with TRBJ2-7, with 12 nucleotides matching TRBD2. The CDR3 runs 18 residues. V gave up 1 base and J gave up 0 bases; unmatched junction bases: 8. From germline, CDR1 is SGHDT and CDR2 YYEEEE. CDR3 amino acids: CASSLITGLAGPSYEQYF. The CDR3, as DNA: TGTGCCAGCAGCTTGATAACAGGACTAGCGGGACCCTCCTACGAGCAGTACTTC.

The gene calls are TRBV6-4 and TRBJ1-1; D uncertain. The length of the CDR3 is 13 residues. Germline loops: CDR1 MRHNA, CDR2 SNTAGT. The V end lost 2 bases, the J end lost 1 base, and 5 bases lay between the germline ends. The CDR3: CASSDQRNTEAFF. The DNA for the CDR3 is TGTGCCAGCAGTGACCAACGGAACACTGAAGCTTTCTTT.

The V and J genes are TRBV27 and TRBJ1-2; a weak D match, TRBD1 (5 bases). The CDR3 loop spans 15 amino acids. Germline V lookup: CDR1 MNHEY, CDR2 SMNVEV (reference sequence). Deletions cut 11 bases from V and 8 bases from J, with 27 bases between. CDR3: CARTTCGRGGGGYTF. The CDR3 nucleotides read TGTGCCCGAACCACCTGCGGAAGGGGAGGAGGGGGCTACACCTTC.

The CDR3, as DNA: TGTGCCAGCAGCGCCGAGACAGGGGCCCCCTACGAGCAGTACTTC. This translates into CASSAETGAPYEQYF. V and J are TRBV9 and TRBJ2-5; the match to TRBD1 covers 8 bases. The better agreement between TRBJ2-7 and the DNA end casts doubt on the J call. The V gene's germline CDR1 is SGDLS and CDR2 YYNGEE. The CDR3 is 15 amino acids.